This entry is about one T cell receptor (beta chain). The antigen remains unidentified. This entry belongs to a study of CXCR3-negative and CXCR3-positive naive CD8 T cells. Looking at the study overall: Across all libraries, TRB reads numbered about 135 million, with about 1.5 +/- 0.3 million in each library. Findings and caveats of the study: Similar TRBV-TRBJ gene usage was seen in naive CXCR3-negative and CXCR3-positive cells, but not in memory cells. Naive subsets expressed similar surface CD5; TRB CDR3 features served to infer TCR strength. CXCR3-expressing naive cells carried TRB CDR3s more hydrophobic than those of CXCR3-negative naive cells.

In preparing the TRB cDNA libraries, 5' RACE with UMI labels was used. For each CDR3 protein, TCRdb gives one entry from its re-call of the 5' RACE reads, without DNA. The listing records around 120,000 distinct CDR3 sequences. CD45RO-CCR7+CD27+CD95- cells counted as naive CD8+ T cells. There are 18 residues in the CDR3. CDR1 SEHNR and CDR2 FQNEAQ come from the germline V gene (reference sequence). The chain joins TRBV7-9 to TRBJ2-2. This clonotype was sampled from a human donor in good health. Some clones in this sample may be carry-over from other donors' samples. Material for sequencing was naive CXCR3+ CD8+ T cells from blood. Subset: CD45RO-CCR7+CD27+CD95- naive CD8+ T cells expressing CXCR3 (TNR3+). The CDR3 protein is CASSPRVLRSPNTGELFF. Together with reference TRBV7-9 and TRBJ2-2, the CDR3 gives the full variable domain: DTGVSQNPRHKITKRGQNVTFRCDPISEHNRLYWYRQTLGQGPEFLTYFQNEAQLEKSRLLSDRFSAERPKGSFSTLEIQRTEQGDSAMYLCASSPRVLRSPNTGELFFGEGSRLTVL.